What follows is one TCR beta chain and its context. Deletions cut 6 bases from V and 0 bases from J, with 12 bases between. The germline V gene has CDR1 WNHNN and CDR2 SYGVQD (reference sequence). The CDR3 extends over 15 amino acids. Original handling: Reference gene primer amplification gave estimated nucleated cell counts. The table came from immunoSEQ multiplex PCR; TCRdb's copy has only in-frame clones and leaves some out. Clonal size and the V and J genes are those of that table, whereas D and trimming came from the DNA. This sample has 45,000 to 60,000 clones; roughly 78% occur once, and the top ten carry under 8.5%. These data belong to a study of blood T cell repertoires in COVID-19. The overall study: Samples of COVID-19 (acute and convalescent) were obtained from the United States, Italy and Spain. The analysed material was cDNA or gDNA that came from T cells, B-cell-depleted T cells, or PBMCs.

The rearrangement uses TRBV10-1 and TRBJ1-3, with unresolved D. The clonotype originates from a woman older than 75 with acute or convalescent COVID-19. Sequencing was performed on peripheral blood. In DNA form, the CDR3 reads TGCGCCAGCAGCTCACAGTTGACCTCTGGAAACACCATATATTTT. Amino acid sequence: CASSSQLTSGNTIYF.